This passage covers 25 T cell receptor beta chains from one sample sequenced in a study of T-cell reconstitution after alpha-beta-depleted transplantation in children. As it was prepared, the TCRbeta library received unique molecular identifiers. Using its own MiXCR run on the PCR reads, TCRdb lists one record per CDR3 protein. The sample lists fewer than 750,000 distinct CDR3 sequences, about 21% seen once, with roughly 14% in the top ten. The material was PBMCs, mostly from graft donor cells, obtained 360 days after TCRalphabeta/CD19-depleted stem cell transplant. These receptors were taken from a boy less than two years old who had a stem cell transplant for acute myeloid leukemia, so the T cells may come from the graft donor.

In its sample, this clonotype was seen many times. The chain couples TRBV15 to TRBJ2-3; 13 bases are a match to TRBD2. This CDR3 spans 15 amino acids. V gave up 4 bases and J gave up 3 bases; unmatched junction bases: 1. The germline V gene encodes CDR1 LNHNV and CDR2 YYDKDF (reference sequence). CDR3 bases: TGTGCCACCAGCACGGGACTAGCGGGGACAGATACGCAGTATTTT. Translation gives CATSTGLAGTDTQYF.

The chain carries TRBV7-2 and TRBJ2-7, with a possible D match to TRBD2 (7 bases). The ends were cut back, 2 bases at V and 0 bases at J, with 14 bases in the middle. CDR1 is SGHTA and CDR2 is FQGNSA in the germline V gene. CDR3 size: 16 residues. For the CDR3, the DNA is TGTGCCAGCAGCTTAATTAGGGAGGGGGTCTCCTACGAGCAGTACTTC. The encoded protein is CASSLIREGVSYEQYF.

V gene TRBV20-1 combines with J gene TRBJ2-1, with 8 bases matching TRBD2. Unmatched junction bases numbered 3, after V lost 2 bases and J lost 0 bases. This CDR3 comprises 15 residues. Per the germline V gene, CDR1 is DFQATT and CDR2 is SNEGSKA (reference sequence). The CDR3 here is CSARPSGSSYNEQFF. The DNA of the CDR3 is TGCAGTGCTAGACCCAGCGGGAGCTCCTACAATGAGCAGTTCTTC.

This clonotype was detected many times. The chain combines TRBV12-3 or TRBV12-4 with TRBJ2-1; the D is unclear. The V end was cut by 5 bases, the J end by 4 bases, with 9 bases between. The CDR3 totals 13 residues. This CDR3 reads CASSETAYNEQFF. Here the CDR3 DNA reads TGTGCCAGCAGTGAAACAGCTTACAATGAGCAGTTCTTC.

This clonotype has a handful of counts. The rearrangement links TRBV29-1 to TRBJ2-1, with D hard to call. Trimming removed 6 bases at V and 5 bases at J, with 23 bases between. CDR3 length: 16 amino acids. Germline-derived CDR1 and CDR2 are SQVTM and ANQGSEA. The CDR3 here is CSVVKGNFPRDNEQFF. The DNA of the CDR3 is TGCAGCGTGGTTAAGGGCAACTTCCCTCGGGACAATGAGCAGTTCTTC.

The chain joins TRBV12-3 or TRBV12-4 to TRBJ2-1; D is tentatively TRBD1 or TRBD2 (6 bases each). There are 15 residues in the CDR3. V lost 5 bases, J lost 3 bases, and 14 bases lay in between. This CDR3 is CASSPAGHNYNEQFF. The CDR3 nucleotides read TGTGCCAGCAGTCCCGCGGGACACAACTACAATGAGCAGTTCTTC.

This clonotype was seen at least ten times. The CDR3 loop is CSVSTGFPSTEAFF. CDR3 nucleotide sequence: TGCAGCGTGTCAACAGGGTTCCCGTCCACTGAAGCTTTCTTT. V gene TRBV29-1 combines with J gene TRBJ1-1; D is possibly TRBD1 (6 bases). Germline V gene data show CDR1 as SQVTM and CDR2 as ANQGSEA. The CDR3 length is 14 residues. Deletions cut 6 bases from V and 4 bases from J, with 18 bases between.

Many counts were recorded for this clonotype. The rearrangement uses TRBV12-3 or TRBV12-4 and TRBJ1-5; D gene unclear. CDR3 length: 20 residues. V dropped 3 bases and J dropped 0 bases, with 24 bases sitting between them. Here the CDR3 reads CASSFIPLWQPTDSNQPQHF. The CDR3 nucleotides are TGTGCCAGCAGTTTTATCCCCCTTTGGCAGCCGACGGATAGCAATCAGCCCCAGCATTTT.

This clonotype was counted ten times or more. The chain is built from TRBV12-3 or TRBV12-4 and TRBJ1-4; 10 bases align to TRBD1. With 8 bases clipped from V and 4 bases from J, the junction kept 10 bases outside the gene matches. The CDR3 runs 16 residues. The CDR3 sequence: CASGTDRGQFNEKLFF. The DNA for the CDR3 is TGTGCCAGCGGGACTGACAGGGGGCAGTTTAATGAAAAACTGTTTTTT.

The chain combines TRBV11-2 with TRBJ2-1, with D perhaps TRBD1 or TRBD2 (5 bases each). V was cut by 6 bases and J by 5 bases, with 8 bases left in between. Germline lookup yields CDR1 SGHAT and CDR2 FQNNGV. This CDR3 has 12 residues. For the CDR3, the DNA is TGTGCCAGCAGGGGGGTGAACAATGAGCAGTTCTTC. It translates to CASRGVNNEQFF.

This clonotype was seen a few times. The CDR3 sequence: CASSFDNQETQYF. The CDR3, as DNA: TGTGCCAGCAGTTTCGACAACCAAGAGACCCAGTACTTC. V gene TRBV12-3 or TRBV12-4 combines with J gene TRBJ2-5; D is undetermined. Deletions cut 3 bases from V and 0 bases from J, with 5 bases between. This CDR3 is built from 13 residues.

This clonotype was observed many times. The chain has TRBV29-1 and TRBJ1-4; perhaps TRBD1 as D (5 bases). Germline V gene lookup returns CDR1 SQVTM and CDR2 ANQGSEA. Deletions cut 0 bases from V and 7 bases from J, with 12 bases between. The CDR3 spans 14 residues. CDR3 sequence reads: CSVEERVGGEKLFF. CDR3 bases: TGCAGCGTTGAAGAGAGGGTCGGGGGTGAAAAACTGTTTTTT.

With respect to this clonotype: A much larger clonotype is one base distant, so this may be a read error. The CDR3 end shows no conserved phenylalanine or tryptophan, and so a read error is likely. The chain couples TRBV20-1 to TRBJ1-1, with TRBD1 matching over 7 bases. Germline assignment: CDR1 DFQATT and CDR2 SNEGSKA (reference sequence). V was pared by 6 bases and J by 0 bases, with 4 bases of the junction left unmatched. The CDR3 is made up of 13 amino acids. The CDR3 DNA sequence: TGCAGTGCCAGGGGGGGGATGAACACTGAAGCTTTCGTT. Its protein product is CSARGGMNTEAFV.

This clonotype was seen more than once but under ten times. The V and J genes are TRBV12-3 or TRBV12-4 and TRBJ1-1; TRBD1 aligns across 10 bases. CDR3 length: 14 residues. Losses at the gene ends were 5 bases for V and 6 bases for J; bases not matched to a gene: 6. The CDR3, as DNA: TGTGCCAGCAGTGCCTGGACAGGGGGGGCTGAAGCTTTCTTT. It translates to CASSAWTGGAEAFF.

The rearrangement uses TRBV20-1 and TRBJ1-1; 7 bases match TRBD1. Germline V gene lookup returns CDR1 DFQATT and CDR2 SNEGSKA (reference sequence). With 5 bases clipped from V and 2 bases from J, the junction kept 8 bases outside the gene matches. This CDR3 region has 14 residues. Here the CDR3 DNA reads TGCAGTGCTCTAGCAGGGACAGCTAACACTGAAGCTTTCTTT. This codes for CSALAGTANTEAFF.

The chain uses TRBV7-2 and TRBJ2-7; perhaps TRBD2 as D (6 bases). This CDR3 region has 13 residues. V lost 5 bases, J lost 6 bases, and 14 bases lay in between. Germline loops: CDR1 SGHTA, CDR2 FQGNSA. In DNA, the CDR3 is TGTGCCAGCAGCCCGAGGAGGGCCGGCGAGCAGTACTTC. Residues: CASSPRRAGEQYF.

V usage is TRBV12-3 or TRBV12-4 and J usage is TRBJ1-6, with a weak D call TRBD1 (6 bases). This CDR3 region has 15 residues. Trimming took off 5 bases at V and 10 bases at J, with 18 bases between the two ends. This CDR3 is CASSQQGTLESPLHF. In DNA, the CDR3 is TGTGCCAGCAGTCAACAGGGAACCCTTGAATCACCCCTCCACTTT.

This clonotype has at least ten counts. This chain connects TRBV12-3 or TRBV12-4 to TRBJ2-7; TRBD1 matches 7 bases. There are 12 residues in the CDR3. V lost 8 bases and J lost 7; bases outside the gene matches: 8. CDR3 nucleotides: TGTGCCAGCGGACAGGTCTTATATGAGCAGTACTTC. Translating it yields CASGQVLYEQYF.

This clonotype was detected many times. This chain uses TRBV6-5 with TRBJ2-1, with D perhaps matching TRBD2 (5 bases). Germline assignment: CDR1 MNHEY and CDR2 SVGAGI. The germline V and J ends were trimmed by 2 bases and 0 bases, with 11 bases remaining between them. The CDR3 is 16 residues long. Here the CDR3 reads CASSYVSGSSYNEQFF. The CDR3 DNA is TGTGCCAGCAGTTACGTGAGCGGAAGCTCCTACAATGAGCAGTTCTTC.

The chain uses TRBV5-1 and TRBJ2-3; the match to TRBD2 covers 7 bases. CDR3 length: 15 amino acids. Germline lookup yields CDR1 SGHRS and CDR2 YFSETQ. With V trimmed by 3 bases and J by 1 base, 5 bases remained unmatched. The CDR3 protein is CASSWAGVRTDTQYF. CDR3 coding DNA: TGCGCCAGCAGCTGGGCGGGAGTCCGCACAGATACGCAGTATTTT.

This clonotype was observed many times. J is TRBJ1-5 and V is TRBV20-1; D may be TRBD1 (5 bases). Trimming removed 3 bases from V and 6 bases from J, with 15 bases in between. CDR3 length: 14 amino acids. Germline V CDR1 and CDR2: DFQATT, SNEGSKA (reference sequence). This CDR3 reads CSASQRRGFQPQHF. In DNA form, the CDR3 reads TGCAGTGCTAGTCAAAGGAGGGGTTTTCAGCCCCAGCATTTT.

There are many counts of this clonotype. The chain employs TRBV12-3 or TRBV12-4 and TRBJ1-5; no clear D. The CDR3 is 14 amino acids. The V end lost 3 bases, the J end lost 0 bases, and 6 bases lay between the germline ends. The CDR3 sequence: CASSFPYSNQPQHF. CDR3 DNA: TGTGCCAGCAGTTTCCCTTATAGCAATCAGCCCCAGCATTTT.

CDR3 residues: CASSPATGTEYEQYF. CDR3 nucleotides: TGTGCCAGCAGCCCAGCGACAGGGACGGAATACGAGCAGTACTTC. The V and J genes are TRBV12-3 or TRBV12-4 and TRBJ2-7; 7 positions match TRBD1. Unmatched junction bases numbered 12, after V lost 6 bases and J lost 4 bases. The CDR3 runs to 15 residues.

This clonotype was seen a handful of times. The chain joins TRBV27 to TRBJ2-1; TRBD2 agrees at 10 bases. The trim removed 5 bases at V and 8 bases at J, leaving 15 bases unmatched. Germline V lookup: CDR1 MNHEY, CDR2 SMNVEV (reference sequence). The CDR3 is 17 amino acids. In DNA, the CDR3 is TGTGCCAGCAGTCCGGGCCTCGAGCGGGGGGGCCTCCATGAGCAGTTCTTC. Translation gives CASSPGLERGGLHEQFF.

The V gene is TRBV10-3, the J gene TRBJ1-5; TRBD1 agrees at 8 bases. J gave up 6 bases and V 10 bases, and 26 bases lay outside the gene matches. Germline loops: CDR1 ENHRY, CDR2 SYGVKD. The CDR3 has 19 amino acids. CDR3 sequence reads: CATTKRVGDTGGRTQPQHF. The CDR3 DNA is TGTGCCACCACGAAGAGAGTAGGGGATACAGGGGGAAGGACTCAGCCCCAGCATTTT.